Detailed here is one T cell receptor beta chain. This sample was included in a study of blood T cell repertoires in COVID-19. Sequencing used immunoSEQ multiplex PCR; TCRdb keeps in-frame clones, though not all of them. The repertoire holds about 69,000 clones, with 60% to 85% as singletons. Trimming shortened V by 3 bases and J by 6 bases, and 12 bases separated the two germline ends. The CDR3 sequence is 14 residues long. CDR1 SGHDN and CDR2 FVKESK come from the germline V gene. The sequenced material came from peripheral blood. The V and J genes are TRBV14 and TRBJ1-5; maybe TRBD1 (5 bases). The sequence was obtained from a man in his fifties or sixties with acute or convalescent COVID-19. CDR3 bases: TGTGCCAGCAGCCAGGGTGGGGCTGGTCAGCCCCAGCATTTT. Amino acids: CASSQGGAGQPQHF.